The clone carrying this T cell receptor beta chain was seen only a few times. The antigen is undetermined. The entry originates in a study of T cell repertoires in cytomegalovirus infection. TCRdb redid the calling of the reads with MiXCR, one entry per CDR3 protein. The sample records about 160,000 distinct CDR3 sequences, 20% to 25% being singletons. Sequences were derived from CD8+ T cells from cultured PBMCs, sampled from culture after CMV antigen stimulation. The clonotype comes from a human donor in good health (CMV status not recorded). Some clones in this sample may be carry-over from other donors' samples.

The CDR3 region is CASSPGGVRYNNEQFF. The DNA for the CDR3 is TGTGCCAGCAGCCCAGGGGGGGTTCGATACAACAATGAGCAGTTCTTC. This sequence joins TRBV7-2 and TRBJ2-1; possibly TRBD1 or TRBD2 for D (7 bases each). This CDR3 is built from 16 residues. Germline V CDR1 and CDR2: SGHTA, FQGNSA. V was shortened by 5 bases and J by 5 bases, with 19 bases between the two germline ends.